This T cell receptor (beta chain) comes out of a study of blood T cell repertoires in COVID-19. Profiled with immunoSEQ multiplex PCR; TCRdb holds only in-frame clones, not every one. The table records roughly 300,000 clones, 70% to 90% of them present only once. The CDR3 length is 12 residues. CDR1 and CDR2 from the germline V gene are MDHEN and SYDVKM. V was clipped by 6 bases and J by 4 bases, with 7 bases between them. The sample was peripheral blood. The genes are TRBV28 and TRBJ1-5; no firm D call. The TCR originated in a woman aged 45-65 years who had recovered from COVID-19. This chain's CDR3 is CASRSNNQPQHF. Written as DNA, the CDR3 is TGTGCCAGCAGGTCAAATAATCAGCCCCAGCATTTT.